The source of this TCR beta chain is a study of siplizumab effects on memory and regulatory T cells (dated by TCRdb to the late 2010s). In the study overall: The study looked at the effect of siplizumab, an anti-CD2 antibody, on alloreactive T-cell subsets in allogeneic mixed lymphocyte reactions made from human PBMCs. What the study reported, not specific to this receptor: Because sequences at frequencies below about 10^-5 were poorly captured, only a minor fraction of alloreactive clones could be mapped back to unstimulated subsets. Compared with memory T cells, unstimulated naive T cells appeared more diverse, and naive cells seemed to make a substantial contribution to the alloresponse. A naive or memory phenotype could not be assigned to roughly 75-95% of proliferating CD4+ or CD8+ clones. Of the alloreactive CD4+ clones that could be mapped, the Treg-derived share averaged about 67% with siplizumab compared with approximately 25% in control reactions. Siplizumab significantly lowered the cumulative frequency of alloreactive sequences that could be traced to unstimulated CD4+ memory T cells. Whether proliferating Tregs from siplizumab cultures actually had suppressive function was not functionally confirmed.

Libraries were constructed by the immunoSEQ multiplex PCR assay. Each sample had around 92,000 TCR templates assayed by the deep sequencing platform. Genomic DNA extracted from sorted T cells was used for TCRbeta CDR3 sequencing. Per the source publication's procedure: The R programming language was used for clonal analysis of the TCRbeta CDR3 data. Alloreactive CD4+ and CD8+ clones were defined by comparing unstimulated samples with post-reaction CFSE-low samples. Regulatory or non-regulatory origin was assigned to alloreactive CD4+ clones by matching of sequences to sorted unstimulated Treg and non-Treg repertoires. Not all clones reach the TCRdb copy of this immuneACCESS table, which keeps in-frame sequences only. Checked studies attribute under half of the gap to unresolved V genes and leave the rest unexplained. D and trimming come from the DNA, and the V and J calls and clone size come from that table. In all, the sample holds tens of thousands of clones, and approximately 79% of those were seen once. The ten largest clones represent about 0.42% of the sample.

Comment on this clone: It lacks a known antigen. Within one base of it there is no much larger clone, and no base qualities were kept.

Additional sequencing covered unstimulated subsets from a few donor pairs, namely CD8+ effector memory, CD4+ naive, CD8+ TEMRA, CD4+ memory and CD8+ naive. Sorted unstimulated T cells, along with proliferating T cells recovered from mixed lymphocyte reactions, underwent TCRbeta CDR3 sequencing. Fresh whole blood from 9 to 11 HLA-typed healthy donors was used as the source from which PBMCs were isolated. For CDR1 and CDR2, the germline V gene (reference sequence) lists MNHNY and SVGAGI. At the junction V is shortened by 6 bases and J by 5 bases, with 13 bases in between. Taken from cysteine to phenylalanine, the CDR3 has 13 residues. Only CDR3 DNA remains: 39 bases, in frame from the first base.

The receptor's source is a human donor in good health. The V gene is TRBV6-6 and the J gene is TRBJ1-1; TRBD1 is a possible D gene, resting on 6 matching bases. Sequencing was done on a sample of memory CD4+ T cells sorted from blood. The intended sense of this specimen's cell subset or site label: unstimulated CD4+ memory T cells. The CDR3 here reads CASRKGEKTEAFF. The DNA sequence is TGTGCCAGCAGAAAGGGGGAGAAAACTGAAGCTTTCTTT.